This TCR beta chain was profiled in a study of shared clonotypes between healthy human individuals. Study observations and caveats: When naive CD4 clonotypes were compared across several donors, roughly 4.9% were shared. Represented genetic and exposure-history diversity was restricted by having few donors.

Clones were read by immunoSEQ multiplex PCR, and TCRdb kept only the in-frame ones, dropping some. The sample yields around 1,900,000 clones, over 85% seen once. About this clone itself: Its antigen is unknown.

Cells designated naive CD8 were CD45RO-negative and were positively selected for CCR7, with terminally differentiated effector memory CD45RA+ cells excluded. Germline assignment: CDR1 SNHLY and CDR2 FYNNEI. This CDR3 is 15 amino acids long. V was clipped by 4 bases and J by 3 bases, with 16 bases between them. The V call is TRBV2, the J call TRBJ2-7, with D perhaps matching TRBD1 (5 bases). The TCR sequence derives from a man between 18 and 29 years old in good health. Some clones in this sample may be carry-over from other donors' samples. Material: naive CD8+ T cells from PBMCs. The CDR3 coding sequence is TGTGCCAGCAGTGTACAGGTAAGGTATCACTACGAGCAGTACTTC. Amino acids: CASSVQVRYHYEQYF.